A single sample is the source of the 12 T cell receptor beta chains below, sequenced in a study of T-cell memory formation after mild COVID-19. TCRdb passed the 5' RACE reads through MiXCR, listing each CDR3 protein once. The repertoire consists of approximately 200,000 distinct CDR3 sequences, with approximately 16% occurring once and the leading ten covering approximately 2%. Sequences were obtained from PBMCs or a T cell subset sorted from them (not recorded which). These receptors were taken from an adult woman who had mild COVID-19 (a few samples of this study predate the infection). Cell type and time point are not known.

This chain joins TRBV3-1 and TRBJ2-5, with a tentative D call TRBD2 (5 bases). Looked up from germline, CDR1 is LGHDT and CDR2 is YNNKEL (reference sequence). Trimming pared 8 bases from V and 3 bases from J, leaving 16 bases between. The CDR3 is made up of 14 amino acids. CDR3 sequence: CASALAGTEETQYF. In DNA, the CDR3 is TGTGCCAGCGCCCTCGCGGGCACAGAAGAGACCCAGTACTTC.

This clonotype showed up just a few times. The V call is TRBV7-2, the J call TRBJ2-2; unclear D gene. The germline CDR1 and CDR2 sequences are SGHTA and FQGNSA. The CDR3 spans 15 residues. V lost 5 bases to trimming and J lost 1 base, with 11 bases between them. The CDR3 loop reads CASSQRVLNTGELFF. The CDR3 DNA reads as TGTGCCAGCAGCCAGAGAGTTCTGAACACCGGGGAGCTGTTTTTT.

V is TRBV5-1 and J is TRBJ2-7, with a possible D match to TRBD1 (6 bases). This CDR3 spans 15 amino acids. V shed 2 bases and J shed 2 bases, with 14 bases lying between them. The germline V gene has CDR1 SGHRS and CDR2 YFSETQ. CDR3 DNA sequence: TGCGCCAGCAGCTTAGGGCGAAGGGGGACCTACGAGCAGTACTTC. This translates into CASSLGRRGTYEQYF. Filled out from reference TRBV5-1 and TRBJ2-7, the complete variable domain reads KAGVTQTPRYLIKTRGQQVTLSCSPISGHRSVSWYQQTPGQGLQFLFEYFSETQRNKGNFPGRFSGRQFSNSRSEMNVSTLELGDSALYLCASSLGRRGTYEQYFGPGTRLTVT.

A few counts support this clonotype. This rearrangement joins TRBV12-3 or TRBV12-4 to TRBJ2-7, with D unresolved. CDR3 length: 13 amino acids. With 4 bases removed from V and 6 bases from J, the gap between germline ends came to 13 bases. CDR3: CASSWNLPGEQYF. CDR3 nucleotides: TGTGCCAGCAGTTGGAACCTCCCGGGCGAGCAGTACTTC.

V is TRBV25-1 and J is TRBJ1-4; 7 bases match TRBD1. Germline CDR1 is MGHDK and CDR2 is SYGVNS. Trimming removed 3 bases from V and 4 bases from J; junction bases left unmatched: 2. The CDR3 runs to 14 residues. In DNA, the CDR3 is TGTGCCAGCAGTGAGGGGACAGTTAATGAAAAACTGTTTTTT. Protein: CASSEGTVNEKLFF.

In this sample, this clonotype turned up a few times. The junction shows a germline mismatch at one end, possibly a read error. V is TRBV7-7 and J is TRBJ2-5; 8 positions match TRBD2. The length of the CDR3 is 14 residues. CDR1 and CDR2 from the germline V gene are SSHAT and FNYEAQ (reference sequence). The CDR3 region is CASSSGGVQETQYF. The CDR3 DNA reads TGTGCTAGCAGCTCGGGGGGGGTTCAAGAGACCCAGTACTTC.

This clonotype was recorded a few times. V usage is TRBV6-5 and J usage is TRBJ1-4; TRBD1 agrees at 7 bases. CDR1 and CDR2 from the germline V gene are MNHEY and SVGAGI. The V and J ends lost 11 bases and 3 bases, in that order; junction bases with no gene match: 6. This CDR3 is 13 amino acids long. The CDR3 protein is CAQPGQPNEKLFF. The CDR3 region has the DNA TGTGCCCAGCCGGGACAGCCTAATGAAAAACTGTTTTTT.

The V gene is TRBV6-2 or TRBV6-3, the J gene TRBJ1-1; no definite D call. The V gene's germline CDR1 is MNHEY and CDR2 SVGEGT. The V and J ends lost 0 bases and 4 bases respectively, with 15 bases between them. This CDR3 comprises 16 residues. CDR3 residues: CASSYSIVRSATEAFF. CDR3 in DNA: TGTGCCAGCAGTTACTCGATTGTCAGGTCAGCCACTGAAGCTTTCTTT.

This clonotype was found many times. This chain joins TRBV5-1 and TRBJ2-6; D call uncertain. This CDR3 comprises 15 residues. Germline V gene data show CDR1 as SGHRS and CDR2 as YFSETQ. The ends were cut back, 4 bases at V and 0 bases at J, with 8 bases in the middle. The CDR3, as DNA: TGCGCCAGCAGCCCCTTCCCCTCTGGGGCCAACGTCCTGACTTTC. Protein sequence: CASSPFPSGANVLTF.

This clonotype occurred a few times. J is TRBJ2-1 and V is TRBV5-1; D gene ambiguous. The V end was cut by 0 bases, the J end by 0 bases, with 16 bases between. The CDR3 sequence is 18 residues long. Germline lookup yields CDR1 SGHRS and CDR2 YFSETQ. The CDR3 spells CASSLASVSASSYNEQFF. The CDR3 DNA reads as TGCGCCAGCAGCTTGGCCTCAGTATCCGCAAGCTCCTACAATGAGCAGTTCTTC.

There are a few counts of this clonotype. The chain employs TRBV5-1 and TRBJ2-7, with TRBD2 matching 13 bases. The CDR3 loop spans 15 amino acids. V trimming: 3 bases; J trimming: 3 bases; junction bases outside the gene matches: 3. Germline V lookup: CDR1 SGHRS, CDR2 YFSETQ. The CDR3 is CASSYTSGRVYEQYF. CDR3 bases: TGCGCCAGCAGCTATACTAGCGGGAGGGTCTACGAGCAGTACTTC. Together with reference TRBV5-1 and TRBJ2-7, the CDR3 gives the full variable domain: KAGVTQTPRYLIKTRGQQVTLSCSPISGHRSVSWYQQTPGQGLQFLFEYFSETQRNKGNFPGRFSGRQFSNSRSEMNVSTLELGDSALYLCASSYTSGRVYEQYFGPGTRLTVT.

This CDR3 reads CASSSFKDYYTF. CDR3 sequence (DNA): TGTGCCAGCAGCTCCTTTAAGGACTACTACACCTTC. The genes are TRBV7-2 and TRBJ1-2; D is uncertain. Germline CDR1 reads SGHTA; CDR2 reads FQGNSA. The ends were cut back, 4 bases at V and 10 bases at J, with 13 bases in the middle. The CDR3 loop spans 12 amino acids.